Listed here is a single T cell receptor (beta chain). The antigen remains undetermined. About 37,500 genome equivalents of blood DNA were amplified for TRB. This entry belongs to a study of T cell clusters in autoimmune cytopenias. For the study at large: A median of approximately 50,000 TRB reads per sample yielded a median roughly 2,300 distinct clonotypes. Study outcomes and limitations: TRB repertoire shifts in secondary cytopenia and chronic lymphocytic leukemia mostly reflected lymphoma, not autoimmunity. Compared with active autoimmune hepatitis patients, healthy donors showed approximately 2.7-fold more exclusive TRB clusters. Primary autoimmune cytopenia patients seemingly lacked the physiological T cell clusters found in healthy donors.

One tube held mixed TRB-A and TRB-B primer pools for touch-down PCR. One entry per CDR3 protein, without DNA, is what TCRdb gives after re-calling the multiplex PCR reads. The table for this sample gives some 15,000 distinct CDR3 sequences. The sequence was collected from a human donor with an autoimmune cytopenia or autoimmune hepatitis (not recorded which). Sequenced: peripheral blood.

The CDR3 sequence is CASSPGQGTYNEQFF. The genes are TRBV6-6 and TRBJ2-1; TCRdb reports TRBD1, a call that lacks DNA to check it against. There are 15 residues in the CDR3. The germline gives CDR1 MNHNY, CDR2 SVGAGI (reference sequence).